The 13 T cell receptor beta chains below all came from one sample that was sequenced in a study of blood T cell repertoires in COVID-19 (dated by TCRdb to between 2020 and 2021). Library method: the immunoSEQ multiplex PCR assay. This is the immuneACCESS table as TCRdb keeps it, with only in-frame sequences that have V and J called. A part of the clones is gone; compared with another copy, unresolved V genes explain less than half, and the rest is unexplained. In this sample the table shows about 26,000 clones, 65% to 90% of which occur a single time. The ten largest clones represent about 24% of the sample. Material: peripheral blood. These receptors originate from a human donor in a cohort sampled during active COVID-19.

The chain combines TRBV5-4 with TRBJ2-2, with a weak D call TRBD2 (5 bases). There are 15 residues in the CDR3. Germline CDR1 and CDR2: SGHNT and YYREEE (reference sequence). The V gene lost 0 bases and the J gene lost 6 bases, with 12 bases spanning the gap. CDR3 in DNA: TGTGCCAGCAGCTTGGGTGACTACTCCCCCGGGGAGCTGTTTTTT. As protein: CASSLGDYSPGELFF.

The chain combines TRBV18 with TRBJ1-3; D not resolved. Germline V gene sequence: CDR1 KGHSH, CDR2 LQKENI. The CDR3 runs 17 residues. Trimming pared 3 bases from V and 0 bases from J, leaving 15 bases between. The CDR3 is CASSPVPGQASGNTIYF. CDR3 DNA: TGTGCCAGCTCACCTGTCCCTGGGCAGGCCTCTGGAAACACCATATATTTT.

The rearrangement links TRBV7-2 to TRBJ1-1, with D unclear. From germline, CDR1 is SGHTA and CDR2 FQGNSA. Trimming took off 4 bases at V and 4 bases at J, with 13 bases between the two ends. The CDR3 loop spans 14 amino acids. The CDR3 protein is CASSSPIGSTEAFF. CDR3 in DNA: TGTGCCAGCAGCTCCCCGATTGGCAGCACTGAAGCTTTCTTT.

The J gene is TRBJ1-1, the V gene TRBV14; D call uncertain. Germline V gene sequence: CDR1 SGHDN, CDR2 FVKESK. This CDR3 comprises 12 residues. V shed 1 base and J shed 5 bases, with 5 bases lying between them. The CDR3 sequence is CASSQARTEAFF. The DNA for the CDR3 is TGTGCCAGCAGCCAAGCCCGGACTGAAGCTTTCTTT.

This clone came up a few times. The chain is built from TRBV10-2 and TRBJ1-2, with 9 bases matching TRBD1. Germline values: CDR1 WSHSY, CDR2 SAAADI. Germline trimming cut 5 bases from V and 3 bases from J; bases unmatched to any gene: 10. CDR3 size: 16 residues. The CDR3 loop reads CASSPLRDRVDYGYTF. The CDR3 DNA is TGCGCCAGCAGTCCTCTCCGGGACAGGGTGGACTATGGCTACACCTTC.

The V call is TRBV24-1, the J call TRBJ2-3; 8 bases align to TRBD2. Per germline, CDR1 KGHDR and CDR2 SFDVKD. There are 15 residues in the CDR3. The V segment lost 9 bases and the J segment 5 bases; nucleotides outside the gene matches: 12. In DNA form, the CDR3 reads TGTGCCACCGAAGTTTCCGGCGGGGGGTTAGATACGCAGTATTTT. Encoded protein: CATEVSGGGLDTQYF.

V and J are TRBV2 and TRBJ2-4; D might be TRBD1 (5 bases). The CDR3 sequence is 15 residues long. Deletions cut 5 bases from V and 5 bases from J, with 16 bases between. Per the germline V gene, CDR1 is SNHLY and CDR2 is FYNNEI. As DNA, the CDR3 is TGTGCCAGCAGTCTTTTTCAGGGTAACCAAAACATTCAGTACTTC. Residues: CASSLFQGNQNIQYF.

CDR3 bases: TGTGCCAGCAGTGGTTCGACAGGCCAAGAGACCCAGTACTTC. Amino acid sequence: CASSGSTGQETQYF. This chain joins TRBV2 and TRBJ2-5; tentatively, D is TRBD1 (6 bases). The CDR3 contains 14 residues. The germline gives CDR1 SNHLY, CDR2 FYNNEI. V lost 4 bases, J lost 1 base, and 10 bases lay in between.

The genes are TRBV12-5 and TRBJ2-5, with 7 nucleotides matching TRBD2. V was clipped by 7 bases and J by 1 base; unmatched bases: 3. Germline V gives CDR1 LGHNT, CDR2 FRNRAP. The CDR3 sequence is 13 residues long. CDR3 DNA sequence: TGTGCTAGTGCCTCTAGCGGCCAAGAGACCCAGTACTTC. This sequence encodes CASASSGQETQYF.

Here the CDR3 DNA reads TGTGCCAGCAGCCTAGACGGTAGAAGCCGGAGCACAGATACGCAGTATTTT. It encodes CASSLDGRSRSTDTQYF. V usage is TRBV9 and J usage is TRBJ2-3, with D hard to call. With 4 bases removed from V and 0 bases from J, the gap between germline ends came to 18 bases. The CDR3 is 17 residues long. Germline V gene sequence: CDR1 SGDLS, CDR2 YYNGEE.

The chain uses TRBV4-1 and TRBJ1-5, with D perhaps TRBD1 (5 bases). This CDR3 contains 16 residues. V lost 6 bases and J lost 4, with 19 bases in between. From germline, CDR1 is MGHRA and CDR2 YSYEKL. The CDR3 reads CASSRGGRGLNQPQHF. The CDR3 coding sequence is TGCGCCAGCAGTCGTGGGGGGAGGGGTCTTAATCAGCCCCAGCATTTT.

This chain links TRBV19 with TRBJ2-2, with 10 bases matching TRBD2. CDR3 length: 16 residues. Per germline, CDR1 LNHDA and CDR2 SQIVND (reference sequence). Germline trimming cut 5 bases from V and 3 bases from J; bases unmatched to any gene: 6. Written as DNA, the CDR3 is TGTGCCAGTAGTCCAACTAGCGGGGATTACACCGGGGAGCTGTTTTTT. Translated: CASSPTSGDYTGELFF.

The chain joins TRBV10-3 to TRBJ2-2; 12 bases map to TRBD1. CDR1 and CDR2 from the germline V gene are ENHRY and SYGVKD. J lost 1 base, V lost 4 bases, and 4 bases had no gene match. The CDR3 is made up of 17 amino acids. The CDR3 protein is CAISAGQGAGNTGELFF. The CDR3 DNA follows: TGTGCCATCAGTGCGGGACAGGGGGCTGGGAACACCGGGGAGCTGTTTTTT.